One sample yielded the 11 T cell receptor beta chains listed below, sequenced in a study of blood T cell repertoires in COVID-19. Assay used: immunoSEQ multiplex PCR; TCRdb lists only in-frame clones, some missing. This sample carries about 120,000 clones, roughly three quarters of them seen once, and the ten largest clones take approximately 2%. Material: peripheral blood. Every receptor here comes from a woman in her seventies with acute or convalescent COVID-19.

The rearrangement links TRBV6-6 to TRBJ2-1; maybe TRBD2 (5 bases). Germline-derived CDR1 and CDR2 are MNHNY and SVGAGI (reference sequence). The CDR3 covers 15 residues. With 0 bases removed from V and 5 bases from J, the gap between germline ends came to 11 bases. CDR3 loop: CASSYSRVEHNEQFF. Here the CDR3 DNA reads TGTGCCAGCAGTTACTCGAGGGTAGAACACAATGAGCAGTTCTTC.

This clone was observed at least ten times. This rearrangement joins TRBV9 to TRBJ2-1, with unresolved D. The CDR3 spans 14 residues. V was cut by 2 bases and J by 4 bases, with 10 bases left in between. Per the germline V gene, CDR1 is SGDLS and CDR2 is YYNGEE. CDR3 in amino acids: CASSVTDFYNEQFF. DNA of the CDR3: TGTGCCAGCAGCGTTACAGATTTTTACAATGAGCAGTTCTTC.

This clone was counted a few times. This chain connects TRBV9 to TRBJ2-3; D perhaps matches TRBD2 (6 bases). The CDR3 extends over 15 amino acids. Germline V CDR1 and CDR2: SGDLS, YYNGEE. Trimming removed 0 bases from V and 4 bases from J, with 12 bases in between. DNA of the CDR3: TGTGCCAGCAGCGTAGAGGGGAGGACCCCAGATACGCAGTATTTT. Protein product: CASSVEGRTPDTQYF.

This clone was observed many times. The chain combines TRBV7-9 with TRBJ2-5; TRBD1 might be the D (6 bases). The CDR3 loop spans 15 amino acids. Germline CDR1 reads SEHNR; CDR2 reads FQNEAQ (reference sequence). The germline V and J ends were trimmed by 5 bases and 4 bases, with 17 bases remaining between them. The CDR3 region is CASSAQGSPRETQYF. For the CDR3, the DNA is TGTGCCAGCAGCGCACAGGGTAGTCCCAGAGAGACCCAGTACTTC.

The chain is built from TRBV14 and TRBJ1-4; D perhaps matches TRBD1 (6 bases). CDR3 size: 14 residues. V was trimmed by 9 bases and J by 5 bases, leaving 16 bases between them. The germline V gene has CDR1 SGHDN and CDR2 FVKESK. CDR3 in DNA: TGTGCCAGTTACTCAGGGGTGGCCAATGAAAAACTGTTTTTT. Protein: CASYSGVANEKLFF.

Turning to this clone: Relative to the germline gene, one junction end is altered; a read error may explain this. The chain is built from TRBV6-5 and TRBJ2-1; D perhaps matches TRBD1 (5 bases). CDR1 is MNHEY and CDR2 is SVGAGI in the germline V gene. The CDR3 length is 15 residues. The CDR3 reads CACRPRQSLYNEQFF. The DNA for the CDR3 is TGTGCCTGCAGACCCAGACAGTCTCTTTACAATGAGCAGTTCTTC.

J is TRBJ2-7 and V is TRBV16, with D perhaps TRBD1 (6 bases). The CDR3 contains 15 residues. V lost 4 bases and J 4 bases, leaving 17 bases between the germline ends. Germline loops: CDR1 KGHSY, CDR2 FQNENV. CDR3 in amino acids: CASSLRSGALYEQYF. In nucleotides, the CDR3 is TGTGCCAGCAGCCTCCGTTCAGGGGCTTTATACGAGCAGTACTTC.

As regards this clone: This sample also contains other DNA sequences that code for the same CDR3. The rearrangement uses TRBV28 and TRBJ2-7, with 8 nucleotides matching TRBD2. Germline CDR1 MDHEN, CDR2 SYDVKM. The CDR3 is made up of 14 amino acids. The ends lost 2 bases at V and 1 base at J; junction bases unmatched: 1. CDR3 loop: CASSLAGGSYEQYF. The CDR3 nucleotides read TGTGCCAGCAGTTTAGCGGGAGGTTCCTACGAGCAGTACTTC. Variable domain in full (rest from reference TRBV28 and TRBJ2-7): DVKVTQSSRYLVKRTGEKVFLECVQDMDHENMFWYRQDPGLGLRLIYFSYDVKMKEKGDIPEGYSVSREKKERFSLILESASTNQTSMYLCASSLAGGSYEQYFGPGTRLTVT.

The chain is built from TRBV19 and TRBJ1-2, with 8 bases fitting TRBD1. The CDR3 loop spans 13 amino acids. CDR1 and CDR2 (germline): LNHDA, SQIVND (reference sequence). Trimming cost V 10 bases and J 5 bases; bases outside gene matches: 9. The CDR3 here is CATADRVGYGYTF. For the CDR3, the DNA is TGTGCCACCGCGGACAGGGTCGGTTATGGCTACACCTTC.

This clone was observed a single time. The V call is TRBV5-1, the J call TRBJ2-6; D is perhaps TRBD1 (6 bases). The V gene lost 7 bases and the J gene lost 0 bases, with 20 bases spanning the gap. Germline V lookup: CDR1 SGHRS, CDR2 YFSETQ. The CDR3 length is 18 residues. In nucleotides, the CDR3 is TGCGCCAGCTGTCAAGAGGGACAACTTGCCTCTGGGGCCAACGTCCTGACTTTC. Translated, it gives CASCQEGQLASGANVLTF.

The chain has TRBV30 and TRBJ2-5; D is possibly TRBD1 (5 bases). Germline V gene sequence: CDR1 GTSNPN, CDR2 SVGIG (reference sequence). This CDR3 has 13 residues. The V end lost 4 bases, the J end lost 1 base, and 10 bases lay between the germline ends. CDR3 DNA sequence: TGTGCCTGGAACCTACAGGCCCAAGAGACCCAGTACTTC. This gives the protein CAWNLQAQETQYF.